Following are 18 T cell receptor beta chains from one sample sequenced in a study of metastatic and nonmetastatic thyroid tumors. Nobody among the patients had been given any treatment before thyroid surgery. TCRdb re-clonotyped the PCR reads via MiXCR. The sample records approximately 31,000 clones, under 25% being singletons. The specimen was blood. Receptors were obtained from a female donor with papillary thyroid cancer or a benign thyroid nodule (not recorded which). Some clones in this sample may be carry-over from other donors' samples.

This clone was observed a few times. The chain is built from TRBV6-1 and TRBJ1-2; a possible D gene is TRBD1 (6 bases). Trimming cost V 6 bases and J 4 bases, with 12 bases left between them. Germline V CDR1 and CDR2: MNHNS, SASEGT. The CDR3 extends over 13 amino acids. The CDR3 reads CASRDSTLYGYTF. The CDR3 nucleotides read TGTGCCAGCAGGGACAGCACCCTCTATGGCTACACCTTC.

This clone occurred many times. The chain links TRBV12-3 or TRBV12-4 to TRBJ2-7; TRBD2 is a possible D gene (5 bases). The CDR3 sequence is 14 residues long. Trimming removed 8 bases at V and 2 bases at J, with 16 bases between. The CDR3 DNA sequence: TGTGCCAGCTCCGCAGAGGGAGTGACCTACGAGCAGTACTTC. The encoded protein is CASSAEGVTYEQYF.

This clone was recorded at least ten times. This sequence may be a read error, since a much larger clone differs from it by one base. This chain uses TRBV2 with TRBJ2-1, with D perhaps TRBD1 (6 bases). CDR3 length: 12 amino acids. CDR1 and CDR2 from the germline V gene are SNHLY and FYNNEI. The CDR3 protein is CARRGQIVEQFF. As DNA, the CDR3 is TGTGCCCGCAGGGGACAAATAGTTGAGCAGTTCTTC.

The sample holds many counts of this clone. This chain connects TRBV5-1 to TRBJ1-2, with 8 bases matching TRBD1. V shed 1 base, J shed 4 bases, and the junction held 6 bases outside the gene matches. The CDR3 sequence is 15 residues long. Germline V gives CDR1 SGHRS, CDR2 YFSETQ. The CDR3 DNA reads as TGCGCCAGCAGCTTGTTTGGACAGGGTATCTATGGCTACACCTTC. Its protein is CASSLFGQGIYGYTF. Full variable domain (remainder filled in from reference TRBV5-1 and TRBJ1-2): KAGVTQTPRYLIKTRGQQVTLSCSPISGHRSVSWYQQTPGQGLQFLFEYFSETQRNKGNFPGRFSGRQFSNSRSEMNVSTLELGDSALYLCASSLFGQGIYGYTFGSGTRLTVV.

This clone was found a few times. The chain couples TRBV9 to TRBJ1-6, with D possibly matching TRBD1 (5 bases). The CDR3 runs to 12 residues. CDR1 and CDR2 from the germline V gene are SGDLS and YYNGEE. The V end lost 6 bases, the J end lost 5 bases, and 6 bases lay between the germline ends. Written as DNA, the CDR3 is TGTGCCAGCAAAGGGGATAATTCACCCCTCCACTTT. This gives the protein CASKGDNSPLHF.

This clone was picked up many times. V and J are TRBV5-1 and TRBJ2-2; 7 bases are shared with TRBD1. Germline V gives CDR1 SGHRS, CDR2 YFSETQ. This CDR3 contains 15 residues. The J segment lost 5 bases and the V segment lost 2 bases, leaving 6 bases of the junction unmatched. For the CDR3, the DNA is TGCGCCAGCAGCTTAACCGGGACAGAGACCGGGGAGCTGTTTTTT. Translated, it gives CASSLTGTETGELFF.

By frequency in the sample, this clone is medium-sized. The chain uses TRBV20-1 and TRBJ1-6, with no clear D. The germline V gene has CDR1 DFQATT and CDR2 SNEGSKA (reference sequence). The CDR3 is 14 residues long. Trimming removed 6 bases from V and 0 bases from J, with 9 bases in between. Here the CDR3 DNA reads TGCAGTGCGACAACGAGCTCCTATAATTCACCCCTCCACTTT. It yields the protein CSATTSSYNSPLHF.

A few counts support this clone. This chain links TRBV6-1 with TRBJ1-5, with D uncertain. The CDR3 has 16 residues. V was trimmed by 0 bases and J by 3 bases, leaving 12 bases between them. Germline values: CDR1 MNHNS, CDR2 SASEGT. Written as DNA, the CDR3 is TGTGCCAGCAGTGAAGCGCAAGGTTATCCCAATCAGCCCCAGCATTTT. It specifies CASSEAQGYPNQPQHF.

This clone was seen repeatedly, ten times or more. This chain uses TRBV29-1 with TRBJ1-2; weak D call: TRBD1 (5 bases). This CDR3 spans 12 amino acids. Trimming left V 6 bases short and J 3 bases short, with 11 bases between. CDR1 SQVTM and CDR2 ANQGSEA come from the germline V gene. The CDR3 here is CSVRDYDYGYTF. CDR3 bases: TGCAGCGTCCGGGACTATGACTATGGCTACACCTTC.

This clone has more than one count but fewer than ten. The gene calls are TRBV27 and TRBJ2-7; 7 positions match TRBD2. With 2 bases clipped from V and 2 bases from J, the junction kept 3 bases outside the gene matches. From germline, CDR1 is MNHEY and CDR2 SMNVEV (reference sequence). The length of the CDR3 is 14 residues. The CDR3 nucleotides read TGTGCCAGCAGTTTAACTGGGAGGGCCTACGAGCAGTACTTC. Its translation: CASSLTGRAYEQYF.

This clone was recorded a few times. The rearrangement joins TRBV28 to TRBJ1-1, with D possibly matching TRBD1 (6 bases). The germline V and J ends were trimmed by 8 bases and 11 bases, with 18 bases remaining between them. Looked up from germline, CDR1 is MDHEN and CDR2 is SYDVKM. The CDR3 is 12 amino acids. The CDR3 coding sequence is TGTGCCAGCCGACGACAGGACCGATCGGCTTTCTTT. Translating gives CASRRQDRSAFF.

The chain recombines TRBV6-1 with TRBJ2-1; possibly TRBD2 for D (6 bases). The CDR3 loop spans 16 amino acids. CDR1 and CDR2 (germline): MNHNS, SASEGT. The V end was cut by 2 bases, the J end by 9 bases, with 20 bases between. CDR3 residues: CASSELVAGTYGEQFF. CDR3 DNA: TGTGCCAGCAGTGAATTAGTGGCGGGAACTTATGGTGAGCAGTTCTTC.

This rearrangement joins TRBV11-2 to TRBJ1-2, with 9 nucleotides matching TRBD1. Per germline, CDR1 SGHAT and CDR2 FQNNGV. This CDR3 comprises 17 residues. With V trimmed by 5 bases and J by 5 bases, 15 bases remained unmatched. CDR3 in amino acids: CASSNNLQGAASYGYTF. The CDR3 DNA is TGTGCCAGCAGCAACAACCTACAGGGGGCCGCATCGTATGGCTACACCTTC.

This clone was seen many times. CDR3 residues: CASSPGHQSYGYTF. The CDR3 bases are TGTGCCAGCAGCCCGGGCCACCAGTCCTATGGCTACACCTTC. This rearrangement joins TRBV7-3 to TRBJ1-2; unclear D gene. Trimming removed 5 bases from V and 4 bases from J, with 14 bases in between. This CDR3 comprises 14 residues. Germline CDR1 is SGHTA and CDR2 is FQGTGA.

This clone was counted ten times or more. The CDR3 loop is CASSSTGAGYGYTF. DNA for the CDR3: TGCGCCAGCAGCTCGACAGGGGCCGGCTATGGCTACACCTTC. The chain has TRBV5-1 and TRBJ1-2; 8 nucleotides line up with TRBD1. The germline V gene has CDR1 SGHRS and CDR2 YFSETQ. With 3 bases clipped from V and 4 bases from J, the junction kept 5 bases outside the gene matches. The CDR3 totals 14 residues.

This clone rates as medium-sized. The V and J genes are TRBV12-3 or TRBV12-4 and TRBJ2-1; 13 bases are a match to TRBD2. Trimming removed 6 bases from V and 7 bases from J; junction bases left unmatched: 6. The length of the CDR3 is 15 residues. CDR3 bases: TGTGCCAGCAGACCCGGACTAGCGGGGGATAATGAGCAGTTCTTC. It specifies CASRPGLAGDNEQFF.

This clone was seen repeatedly, ten times or more. The chain couples TRBV6-6 to TRBJ1-4; 7 bases fit TRBD1. The ends lost 2 bases at V and 8 bases at J; junction bases unmatched: 11. CDR1 and CDR2 (germline): MNHNY, SVGAGI (reference sequence). The CDR3 sequence is 16 residues long. CDR3 in DNA: TGTGCCAGCAGTTACCCACCGGGACAGCTCGAAGAAAAACTGTTTTTT. Translated: CASSYPPGQLEEKLFF.

Ten or more counts support this clone. CDR3 coding DNA: TGTGCCAGCAGCTCACAGACAGGGGCATCCTACGAGCAGTACTTC. It specifies CASSSQTGASYEQYF. The chain is built from TRBV5-5 and TRBJ2-7, with 8 bases that match TRBD1. The V segment lost 3 bases and the J segment 1 base; nucleotides outside the gene matches: 6. CDR3 length: 15 amino acids. The germline V gene has CDR1 SGHKS and CDR2 YYEKEE (reference sequence).